Each of the 3 T cell receptor beta chains below was sequenced from the same sample in a study of response to subunit inactivated influenza vaccine. Via MiXCR, TCRdb re-called the RT-PCR reads, giving one row per CDR3 protein. Seen here are more than 200,000 distinct CDR3 sequences, more than 9% observed once, and the top ten hold 7.8%. This specimen consisted of non-naive T cells sorted from PBMCs, obtained 14 days before vaccination. All receptors derive from a man in his fifties or sixties who received an inactivated influenza vaccine.

This clonotype was observed many times. This chain connects TRBV4-2 to TRBJ1-1; D call uncertain. This CDR3 has 16 residues. The germline V gene encodes CDR1 LGHNA and CDR2 YNFKEQ. Trimming removed 1 base from V and 0 bases from J, with 12 bases in between. The chain's CDR3 is CASSQGPRNMNTEAFF. CDR3 nucleotide sequence: TGTGCCAGCAGCCAAGGTCCTCGAAACATGAACACTGAAGCTTTCTTT.

The V gene is TRBV29-1, the J gene TRBJ1-1; D gene unclear. V gave up 4 bases and J gave up 5 bases, with 8 bases separating them. The CDR3 is made up of 11 amino acids. Germline V gene sequence: CDR1 SQVTM, CDR2 ANQGSEA. The CDR3: CSVVVDTEAFF. The CDR3 nucleotides read TGCAGCGTTGTGGTCGATACTGAAGCTTTCTTT.

This clonotype was seen repeatedly, ten times or more. In nucleotides, the CDR3 is TGTGCCGCCAGGGGGCGCGGGGATAATTATGGCTACACCTTC. Its protein is CAARGRGDNYGYTF. The chain joins TRBV6-1 to TRBJ1-2, with TRBD1 matching over 8 bases. The ends lost 11 bases at V and 5 bases at J; junction bases unmatched: 13. Germline V gene lookup returns CDR1 MNHNS and CDR2 SASEGT. This CDR3 has 14 amino acids.